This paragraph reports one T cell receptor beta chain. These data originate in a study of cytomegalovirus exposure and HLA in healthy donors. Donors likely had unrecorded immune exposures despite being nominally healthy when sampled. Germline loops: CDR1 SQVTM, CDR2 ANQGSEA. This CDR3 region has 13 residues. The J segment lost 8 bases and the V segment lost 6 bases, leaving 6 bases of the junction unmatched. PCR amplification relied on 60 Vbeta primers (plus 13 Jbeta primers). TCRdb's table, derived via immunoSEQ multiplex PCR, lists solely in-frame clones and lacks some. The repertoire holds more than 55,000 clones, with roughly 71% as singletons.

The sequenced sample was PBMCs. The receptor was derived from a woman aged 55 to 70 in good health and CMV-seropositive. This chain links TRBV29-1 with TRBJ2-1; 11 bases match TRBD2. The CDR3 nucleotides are TGCAGCGTCATAGCGGGAGGGTGGGATGAGCAGTTCTTC. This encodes CSVIAGGWDEQFF.